The 16 T cell receptor beta chains reported below all come from one sample, sequenced in a study of blood T cell repertoires in COVID-19. Method: immunoSEQ multiplex PCR; TCRdb's copy keeps in-frame clones and lacks some. This sample yields about 300,000 clones, of which about 91% are seen a single time; 1.5% to 2% belongs to the top ten. Sequenced input: peripheral blood. These receptors all stem from a woman aged 30 to 39 with COVID-19, enrolled during active disease.

This rearrangement joins TRBV5-1 to TRBJ2-1; TRBD2 might be the D (5 bases). Per the germline V gene, CDR1 is SGHRS and CDR2 is YFSETQ. CDR3 length: 15 residues. With 0 bases removed from V and 6 bases from J, the gap between germline ends came to 13 bases. The CDR3 nucleotides are TGCGCCAGCAGCTTGGAACGGGGTTTAAGCAATGAGCAGTTCTTC. Amino acid sequence: CASSLERGLSNEQFF.

This chain connects TRBV12-3 or TRBV12-4 to TRBJ1-5; the D is unclear. The CDR3 has 12 amino acids. V was cut by 1 base and J by 6 bases, with 4 bases left in between. CDR3 sequence (DNA): TGTGCCAGCAGTTTAGGTAGTCAGCCCCAGCATTTT. It translates to CASSLGSQPQHF.

The genes are TRBV4-3 and TRBJ1-1, with 8 bases lining up with TRBD1. Trimming at V came to 2 bases and at J to 1 base, leaving 3 bases not matched to a gene. The CDR3 is made up of 15 amino acids. Germline loops: CDR1 LGHNA, CDR2 YSLEER. The CDR3 spells CASSQSDRGNTEAFF. The CDR3 nucleotides read TGCGCCAGCAGCCAATCCGACAGGGGGAACACTGAAGCTTTCTTT.

This clone was recorded a few times. The chain has TRBV4-1 and TRBJ1-2; 9 bases map to TRBD1. V lost 4 bases to trimming and J lost 1 base; unmatched junction nucleotides: 10. Per the germline V gene, CDR1 is MGHRA and CDR2 is YSYEKL. This CDR3 is 17 amino acids long. The CDR3 DNA sequence: TGCGCCAGCAGCCCGGGACAGGGACTCTCTCGTAACTATGGCTACACCTTC. This gives the protein CASSPGQGLSRNYGYTF.

V usage is TRBV12-3 or TRBV12-4 and J usage is TRBJ2-3, with 9 bases matching TRBD2. CDR3 size: 13 residues. Germline trimming cut 1 base from V and 8 bases from J; bases unmatched to any gene: 1. In DNA form, the CDR3 reads TGTGCCAGCAGTTTAGTGCGGGAGGGTACGCAGTATTTT. Translating it yields CASSLVREGTQYF.

In its sample, this clone was seen once. The chain uses TRBV6-1 and TRBJ1-5; TRBD1 agrees at 7 bases. This CDR3 region has 14 residues. V lost 3 bases, J lost 5 bases, and 4 bases stayed unmatched. The germline CDR1 and CDR2 sequences are MNHNS and SASEGT. The CDR3 sequence: CASSDRGHHQPQHF. In DNA form, the CDR3 reads TGTGCCAGCAGTGATAGGGGGCACCATCAGCCCCAGCATTTT.

The rearrangement links TRBV30 to TRBJ2-3; possibly TRBD1 for D (6 bases). The CDR3 has 14 residues. V was shortened by 5 bases and J by 2 bases, with 14 bases between the two germline ends. The V gene's germline CDR1 is GTSNPN and CDR2 SVGIG (reference sequence). The CDR3: CAWLQGWSTDTQYF. The CDR3 DNA follows: TGTGCCTGGTTACAGGGTTGGTCCACAGATACGCAGTATTTT.

The V gene is TRBV5-1, the J gene TRBJ1-3; D perhaps matches TRBD1 (6 bases). Trimming shortened V by 1 base and J by 2 bases, and 16 bases separated the two germline ends. This CDR3 region has 17 residues. Germline V lookup: CDR1 SGHRS, CDR2 YFSETQ. The CDR3, as DNA: TGCGCCAGCAGCTTGTCGCAGGGGTCCTCGGCTGGAAACACCATATATTTT. Its translation is CASSLSQGSSAGNTIYF.

The chain links TRBV5-8 to TRBJ1-5; tentatively, D is TRBD1 (6 bases). The V gene's germline CDR1 is SGHTS and CDR2 YDEGEE. V was shortened by 4 bases and J by 2 bases, with 13 bases between the two germline ends. The CDR3 runs to 15 residues. This chain's CDR3 is CASSHRDRGNQPQHF. CDR3 sequence (DNA): TGTGCCAGCAGCCACAGGGATCGCGGCAATCAGCCCCAGCATTTT.

The V and J genes are TRBV11-3 and TRBJ2-1; D gene ambiguous. The germline V gene encodes CDR1 SGHNT and CDR2 YENEEA. The CDR3 totals 14 residues. Trimming took 1 base from V and 10 from J, leaving 14 bases between them. CDR3 protein: CASSLVGRIREQFF. In DNA form, the CDR3 reads TGTGCCAGCAGCTTAGTAGGCCGGATCAGGGAGCAGTTCTTC.

The J gene is TRBJ2-5, the V gene TRBV7-6; no firm D call. The germline V gene has CDR1 SGHVS and CDR2 FNYEAQ. CDR3 length: 19 residues. Trimming removed 2 bases from V and 2 bases from J, with 24 bases in between. As DNA, the CDR3 is TGTGCCAGCAGCTTAAAACCTGAGTCGGGTCTAGTTGTTCAAGAGACCCAGTACTTC. Its translation: CASSLKPESGLVVQETQYF.

The V gene is TRBV15, the J gene TRBJ2-2; possibly TRBD2 for D (5 bases). V lost 0 bases and J 7 bases, leaving 9 bases between the germline ends. Germline V gene data show CDR1 as LNHNV and CDR2 as YYDKDF (reference sequence). The CDR3 consists of 14 residues. Here the CDR3 reads CATSRDRGLGELFF. The CDR3 DNA reads TGTGCCACCAGCAGAGATAGAGGGCTCGGGGAGCTGTTTTTT.

The chain links TRBV7-8 to TRBJ1-2; TRBD1 agrees at 7 bases. Germline CDR1 SGHVS, CDR2 FQNEAQ. The CDR3 covers 14 residues. V was clipped by 3 bases and J by 4 bases; unmatched bases: 5. The CDR3 sequence: CASSLTGLSYGYTF. CDR3 nucleotides: TGTGCCAGCAGCTTGACAGGGCTGAGCTATGGCTACACCTTC. The full variable domain, rest sourced from reference TRBV7-8 and TRBJ1-2, is GAGVSQSPRYKVAKRGQDVALRCDPISGHVSLFWYQQALGQGPEFLTYFQNEAQLDKSGLPSDRFFAERPEGSVSTLKIQRTQQEDSAVYLCASSLTGLSYGYTFGSGTRLTVV.

The chain recombines TRBV6-5 with TRBJ1-2; D may be TRBD1 (6 bases). This CDR3 comprises 12 residues. CDR1 MNHEY and CDR2 SVGAGI come from the germline V gene. Trimming took 5 bases from V and 7 from J, leaving 11 bases between them. The CDR3 region has the DNA TGTGCCAGCAGTCCGGGGACACCTGGCTACACCTTC. Amino acid sequence: CASSPGTPGYTF.

This clone was seen ten or more times. V usage is TRBV4-2 and J usage is TRBJ2-1; the match to TRBD1 covers 8 bases. V lost 0 bases to trimming and J lost 4 bases; unmatched junction nucleotides: 5. The CDR3 contains 16 residues. CDR1 and CDR2 from the germline V gene are LGHNA and YNFKEQ. CDR3 bases: TGTGCCAGCAGCCAAGATGGACAGGGAGATTACAATGAGCAGTTCTTC. It translates to CASSQDGQGDYNEQFF.

The chain combines TRBV9 with TRBJ2-5; TRBD2 aligns across 9 bases. The germline CDR1 and CDR2 sequences are SGDLS and YYNGEE. V trimming: 0 bases; J trimming: 3 bases; junction bases outside the gene matches: 3. This CDR3 has 15 residues. DNA for the CDR3: TGTGCCAGCAGCGTAGTGGCTAGCGGGGAAGAGACCCAGTACTTC. Translated: CASSVVASGEETQYF.